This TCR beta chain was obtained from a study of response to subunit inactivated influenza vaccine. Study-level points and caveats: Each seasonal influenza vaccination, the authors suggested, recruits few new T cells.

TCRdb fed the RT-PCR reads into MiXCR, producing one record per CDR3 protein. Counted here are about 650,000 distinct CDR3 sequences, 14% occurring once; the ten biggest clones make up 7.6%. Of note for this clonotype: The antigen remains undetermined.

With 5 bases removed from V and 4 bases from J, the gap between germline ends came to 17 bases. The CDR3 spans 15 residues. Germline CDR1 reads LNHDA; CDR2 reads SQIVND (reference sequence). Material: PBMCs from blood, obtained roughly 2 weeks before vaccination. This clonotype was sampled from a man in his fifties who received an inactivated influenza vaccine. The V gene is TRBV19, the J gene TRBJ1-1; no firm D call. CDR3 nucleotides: TGTGCCAGTAGTCCAAGGATCTCCTTGAGCACTGAAGCTTTCTTT. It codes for CASSPRISLSTEAFF.